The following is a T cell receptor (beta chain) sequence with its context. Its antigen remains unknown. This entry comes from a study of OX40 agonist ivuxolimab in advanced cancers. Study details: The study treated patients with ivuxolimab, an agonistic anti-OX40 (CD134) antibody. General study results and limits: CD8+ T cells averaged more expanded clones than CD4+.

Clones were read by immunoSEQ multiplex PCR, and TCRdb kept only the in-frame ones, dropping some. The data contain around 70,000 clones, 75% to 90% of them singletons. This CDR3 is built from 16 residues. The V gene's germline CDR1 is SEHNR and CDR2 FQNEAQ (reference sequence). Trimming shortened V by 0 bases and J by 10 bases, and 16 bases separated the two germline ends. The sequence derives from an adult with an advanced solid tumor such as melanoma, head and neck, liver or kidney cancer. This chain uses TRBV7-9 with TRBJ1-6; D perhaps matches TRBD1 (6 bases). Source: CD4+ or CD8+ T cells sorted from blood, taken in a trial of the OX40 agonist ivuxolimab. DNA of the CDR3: TGTGCCAGCAGCTTAGCCTCGGGGAGGGGGAAATCACCCCTCCACTTT. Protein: CASSLASGRGKSPLHF. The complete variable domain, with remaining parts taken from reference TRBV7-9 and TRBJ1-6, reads DTGVSQNPRHKITKRGQNVTFRCDPISEHNRLYWYRQTLGQGPEFLTYFQNEAQLEKSRLLSDRFSAERPKGSFSTLEIQRTEQGDSAMYLCASSLASGRGKSPLHFGNGTRLTVT.